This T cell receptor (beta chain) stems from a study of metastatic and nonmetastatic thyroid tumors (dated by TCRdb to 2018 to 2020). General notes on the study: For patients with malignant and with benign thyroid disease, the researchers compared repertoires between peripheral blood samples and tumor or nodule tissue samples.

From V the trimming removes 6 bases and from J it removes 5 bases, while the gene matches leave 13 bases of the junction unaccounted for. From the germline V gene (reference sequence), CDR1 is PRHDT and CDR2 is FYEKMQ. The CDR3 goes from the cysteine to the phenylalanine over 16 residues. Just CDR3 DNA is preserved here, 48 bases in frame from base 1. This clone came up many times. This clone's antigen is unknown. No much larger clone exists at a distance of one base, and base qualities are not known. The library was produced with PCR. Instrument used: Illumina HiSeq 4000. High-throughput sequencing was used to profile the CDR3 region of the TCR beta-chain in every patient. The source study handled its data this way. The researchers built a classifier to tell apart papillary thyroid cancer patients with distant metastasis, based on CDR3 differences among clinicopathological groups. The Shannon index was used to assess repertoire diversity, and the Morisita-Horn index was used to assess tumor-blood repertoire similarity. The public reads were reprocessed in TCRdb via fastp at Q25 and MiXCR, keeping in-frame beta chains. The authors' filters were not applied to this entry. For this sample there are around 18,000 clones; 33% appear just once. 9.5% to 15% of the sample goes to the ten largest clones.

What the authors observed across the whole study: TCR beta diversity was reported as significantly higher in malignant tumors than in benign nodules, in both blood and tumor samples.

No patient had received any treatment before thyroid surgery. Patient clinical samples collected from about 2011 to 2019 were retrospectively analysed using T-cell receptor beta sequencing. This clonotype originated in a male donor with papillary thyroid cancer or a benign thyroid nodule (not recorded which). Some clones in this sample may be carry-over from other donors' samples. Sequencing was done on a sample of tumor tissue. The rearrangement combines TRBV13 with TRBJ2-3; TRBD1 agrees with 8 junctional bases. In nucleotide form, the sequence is TGTGCCAGCAGGCACCGGACAGGGAGGTTGGGAGATACGCAGTATTTT. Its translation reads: CASRHRTGRLGDTQYF.